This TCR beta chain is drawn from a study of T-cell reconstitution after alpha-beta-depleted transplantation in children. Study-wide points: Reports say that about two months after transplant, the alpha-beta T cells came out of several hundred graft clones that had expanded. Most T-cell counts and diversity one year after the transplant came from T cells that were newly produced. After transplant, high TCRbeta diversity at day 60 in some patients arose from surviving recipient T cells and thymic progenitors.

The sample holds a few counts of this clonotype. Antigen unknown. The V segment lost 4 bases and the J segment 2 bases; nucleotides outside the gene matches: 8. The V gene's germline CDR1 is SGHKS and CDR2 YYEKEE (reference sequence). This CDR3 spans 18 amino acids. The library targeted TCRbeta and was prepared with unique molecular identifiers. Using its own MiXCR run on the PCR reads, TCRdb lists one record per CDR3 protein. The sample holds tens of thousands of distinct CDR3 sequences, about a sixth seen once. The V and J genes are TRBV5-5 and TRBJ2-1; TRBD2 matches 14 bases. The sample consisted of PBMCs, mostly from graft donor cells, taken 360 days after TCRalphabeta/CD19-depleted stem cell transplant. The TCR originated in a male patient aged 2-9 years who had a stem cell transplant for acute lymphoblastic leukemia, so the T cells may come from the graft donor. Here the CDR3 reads CASSRPGLAGATYNEQFF. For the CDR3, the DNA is TGTGCCAGCAGCAGGCCGGGACTAGCGGGAGCCACCTACAATGAGCAGTTCTTC.